These T cell receptor beta chains were read from a single sample in a study of Ad26.COV2.S vaccination and SARS-CoV-2 variants. The method was immunoSEQ multiplex PCR; TCRdb's version includes in-frame clones alone and lacks a portion of them. The table includes 350,000 to 450,000 clones, around 90% detected once. Sequenced material: peripheral blood, taken after recovery from COVID-19. The source of these receptors is a human donor who had recovered from COVID-19. Each CDR3 is given with its conserved first and last residue. The D gene is left open where the match is weak. Expanded clones are given a class, and other clones once, few, many or no size at all.

size: .; D: .; J: TRBJ2-3; V: TRBV6-5; CDR3: CASNGRGGTDTQYF; DNA: TGTGCCAGCAACGGGCGGGGTGGCACAGATACGCAGTATTTT
size: .; D: TRBD1; J: TRBJ1-3; V: TRBV4-3; CDR3: CASSQGDRTSGNTIYF; DNA: TGCGCCAGCAGCCAAGGGGACAGGACCTCTGGAAACACCATATATTTT
size: .; D: .; J: TRBJ2-2; V: TRBV5-6; CDR3: CASSHRGRGGELFF; DNA: TGTGCCAGCAGCCATCGGGGCAGAGGCGGGGAGCTGTTTTTT
size: .; D: TRBD1; J: TRBJ1-5; V: TRBV19; CDR3: CASSTTGGNQPQHF; DNA: TGTGCCAGTAGCACGACAGGGGGCAATCAGCCCCAGCATTTT
size: .; D: TRBD2; J: TRBJ2-1; V: TRBV25-1; CDR3: CASSESHQRGGLEQFF; DNA: TGTGCCAGCAGTGAATCCCACCAGCGGGGGGGCCTTGAGCAGTTCTTC
size: .; D: .; J: TRBJ1-4; V: TRBV5-4; CDR3: CASSLGGKGNEKLFF; DNA: TGTGCCAGCAGCTTGGGGGGGAAAGGAAATGAAAAACTGTTTTTT
size: .; D: .; J: TRBJ2-5; V: TRBV6-2/TRBV6-3; CDR3: CASSQQSQYF; DNA: TGTGCCAGCAGTCAACAAAGTCAGTACTTC
size: .; D: .; J: TRBJ2-3; V: TRBV19; CDR3: CASSLGLSTDTQYF; DNA: TGTGCCAGTAGTTTGGGACTTTCCACAGATACGCAGTATTTT
size: .; D: .; J: TRBJ1-3; V: TRBV27; CDR3: CASSPPYGNTIYF; DNA: TGTGCCAGCAGTCCTCCCTATGGAAACACCATATATTTT
size: once; D: .; J: TRBJ2-2; V: TRBV10-1; CDR3: CASSAKGGTGELFF; DNA: TGCGCCAGCAGTGCGAAGGGTGGCACCGGGGAGCTGTTTTTT
size: .; D: .; J: TRBJ2-7; V: TRBV5-6; CDR3: CASSQGGESSYEQYF; DNA: TGTGCCAGCAGCCAGGGTGGGGAGAGCTCCTACGAGCAGTACTTC
size: .; D: TRBD2; J: TRBJ2-2; V: TRBV7-8; CDR3: CASSLRASGGTGELFF; DNA: TGTGCCAGCAGCTTACGGGCTAGCGGGGGTACCGGGGAGCTGTTTTTT
size: .; D: TRBD2; J: TRBJ2-5; V: TRBV3-1/TRBV3-2; CDR3: CASSQYGGASGGRGETQYF; DNA: TGTGCCAGCAGCCAATACGGAGGGGCTAGCGGGGGTCGGGGGGAGACCCAGTACTTC
size: .; D: TRBD1; J: TRBJ2-5; V: TRBV6-5; CDR3: CASSTGVETQYF; DNA: TGTGCCAGCAGCACAGGGGTGGAGACCCAGTACTTC
size: .; D: .; J: TRBJ1-4; V: TRBV25-1; CDR3: CASGQTTNEKLFF; DNA: TGTGCCAGCGGTCAGACAACTAATGAAAAACTGTTTTTT
size: .; D: TRBD1; J: TRBJ1-2; V: TRBV10-3; CDR3: CAIRGTDLNYGYTF; DNA: TGTGCCATCAGAGGGACAGATCTAAACTATGGCTACACCTTC
size: .; D: .; J: TRBJ1-2; V: TRBV6-5; CDR3: CASKGGRIYGYTF; DNA: TGTGCCAGCAAGGGGGGGCGTATCTATGGCTACACCTTC
size: .; D: .; J: TRBJ2-7; V: TRBV20-1; CDR3: CSASSYEQYF; DNA: TGCAGTGCTAGTTCCTACGAGCAGTACTTC
size: .; D: TRBD1; J: TRBJ2-7; V: TRBV27; CDR3: CASSSTGGYEQYF; DNA: TGTGCCAGCAGTTCGACAGGGGGCTACGAGCAGTACTTC
size: .; D: .; J: TRBJ1-2; V: TRBV19; CDR3: CASSRGVTALWDYTF; DNA: TGTGCCAGTAGTAGGGGGGTCACAGCTTTATGGGACTACACCTTC
size: .; D: .; J: TRBJ2-4; V: TRBV19; CDR3: CASSQGGIAKNIQYF; DNA: TGTGCCAGTAGTCAGGGGGGCATAGCCAAAAACATTCAGTACTTC
size: .; D: .; J: TRBJ2-1; V: TRBV6-5; CDR3: CASSSGDPLYNEQFF; DNA: TGTGCCAGCAGTAGTGGGGACCCCCTCTACAATGAGCAGTTCTTC
size: .; D: TRBD2; J: TRBJ2-5; V: TRBV10-3; CDR3: CAISGTGGAGDETQYF; DNA: TGTGCCATCAGTGGTACCGGGGGGGCCGGGGATGAGACCCAGTACTTC
size: .; D: .; J: TRBJ1-3; V: TRBV18; CDR3: CASSPLAAGDSGNTIYF; DNA: TGTGCCAGCTCACCACTCGCGGCAGGGGACTCTGGAAACACCATATATTTT
size: .; D: TRBD1; J: TRBJ1-1; V: TRBV5-8; CDR3: CASSPGQVILMNTEAFF; DNA: TGTGCCAGCAGCCCAGGACAGGTGATTTTAATGAACACTGAAGCTTTCTTT
size: .; D: .; J: TRBJ2-7; V: TRBV7-2; CDR3: CASSLSAYEQYF; DNA: TGTGCCAGCAGCCTTTCGGCCTACGAGCAGTACTTC
size: .; D: .; J: TRBJ1-1; V: TRBV27; CDR3: CASRPWGRGTEAFF; DNA: TGTGCCAGCAGGCCCTGGGGCAGGGGCACTGAAGCTTTCTTT
size: .; D: .; J: TRBJ2-3; V: TRBV7-9; CDR3: CASSSRQELDTQYF; DNA: TGTGCCAGCAGCTCCCGACAGGAGCTAGATACGCAGTATTTT
size: .; D: TRBD2; J: TRBJ2-5; V: TRBV5-1; CDR3: CASSSGLAGGQETQYF; DNA: TGCGCCAGCAGCTCCGGACTAGCGGGGGGCCAAGAGACCCAGTACTTC
size: .; D: .; J: TRBJ2-7; V: TRBV15; CDR3: CATSSRTGNEQYF; DNA: TGTGCCACCAGCTCCCGCACAGGGAACGAGCAGTACTTC
size: .; D: TRBD2; J: TRBJ2-5; V: TRBV4-1; CDR3: CASSQERLAGVETQYF; DNA: TGCGCCAGCAGCCAAGAAAGGCTAGCGGGGGTGGAGACCCAGTACTTC
size: .; D: .; J: TRBJ1-6; V: TRBV11-2; CDR3: CASSLAYNSPLHF; DNA: TGTGCCAGCAGCTTAGCGTATAATTCACCCCTCCACTTT
size: .; D: .; J: TRBJ2-5; V: TRBV5-1; CDR3: CASNPEGALPKETQYF; DNA: TGCGCCAGCAACCCGGAGGGGGCCCTCCCCAAAGAGACCCAGTACTTC
size: .; D: .; J: TRBJ2-2; V: TRBV19; CDR3: CASSIEGGSGTGELFF; DNA: TGTGCCAGTAGTATAGAAGGAGGCTCGGGCACCGGGGAGCTGTTTTTT
size: .; D: .; J: TRBJ2-1; V: TRBV18; CDR3: CASSPYAGRDLYNEQFF; DNA: TGTGCCAGCTCACCATACGCCGGGAGAGACCTCTACAATGAGCAGTTCTTC
size: .; D: .; J: TRBJ1-6; V: TRBV2; CDR3: CASHSWNSPLHF; DNA: TGTGCCAGCCACTCTTGGAATTCACCCCTCCACTTT
size: .; D: .; J: TRBJ1-2; V: TRBV3-1/TRBV3-2; CDR3: CASSQVSGLFYGYTF; DNA: TGTGCCAGCAGCCAAGTGTCAGGGCTTTTTTATGGCTACACCTTC
size: .; D: .; J: TRBJ1-1; V: TRBV27; CDR3: CASSSGVGEAFF; DNA: TGTGCCAGCAGCTCAGGGGTCGGTGAAGCTTTCTTT
size: .; D: .; J: TRBJ1-1; V: TRBV11-2; CDR3: CASSLDSASMNTEAFF; DNA: TGTGCCAGCAGCTTAGATTCGGCATCCATGAACACTGAAGCTTTCTTT